This T cell receptor (beta chain) originates from a study of metastatic and nonmetastatic thyroid tumors. Study information: Across peripheral blood and tumor or nodule tissue samples taken from malignant and benign thyroid patients, the repertoires were compared with one another.

A word on this clone: What it recognizes is unknown.

Study results and caveats: Versus benign nodules, malignant thyroid tumors reportedly had significantly higher TCR beta diversity, in blood and tumor.

CDR3 size: 14 residues. With 6 bases removed from V and 1 base from J, the gap between germline ends came to 9 bases. Among the patients, none had received any treatment before thyroid surgery. In the authors' workflow: Using the CDR3 differences seen across clinicopathological groups, the authors built a distant-metastasis classifier for papillary thyroid cancer, which was meant to discriminate distant-metastatic patients. With MiXCR, TCRdb called clones anew from the PCR reads. These V and J calls originate from TCRdb's pipeline instead of the authors' own analysis. The profile shows tens of thousands of clones, 24% of them singletons.

This receptor was taken from a male donor with papillary thyroid cancer or a benign thyroid nodule (not recorded which). Some clones in this sample may be carry-over from other donors' samples. The J gene is TRBJ2-2, the V gene TRBV12-3 or TRBV12-4; tentatively, D is TRBD1 (6 bases). The sequenced material came from blood. The CDR3 DNA is TGTGCCAGCAGGCCGGGACAGAACACCGGGGAGCTGTTTTTT. Translating it yields CASRPGQNTGELFF.